A selection of T cell receptor beta chains follows, all from one sample in a study of patients and donors after allogeneic stem cell transplantation. TCRdb recomputed calls from the RT-PCR reads with MiXCR, one row per CDR3 protein. The sample holds fewer than 25,000 distinct CDR3 sequences, around 31% seen once. Sequencing was done on a sample of blood, either unsorted or a sorted T cell fraction (not recorded which). These receptors originate from a human donor who was either an allogeneic HSCT recipient or a stem cell or donor lymphocyte infusion donor (not recorded which). It is not recorded whose cells these are; they may come from a transplant donor. CDR3s include the opening cysteine and the closing phenylalanine or tryptophan. Each record gives: CDR3 length, V gene, D gene, J gene, clone size, CDR3 protein, CDR3 DNA. The D gene is left open where the match is weak. Size values are once, few and many counts, or a class for expanded clones, and some rows have none.

len: 16; v_gene: TRBV4-2; d_gene: -; j_gene: TRBJ1-4; abundance: many; CDR3aa: CASSQNAGPPFEKLFF; CDR3nt: TGTGCCAGCAGCCAGAACGCGGGACCACCTTTTGAAAAACTGTTTTTT
len: 13; v_gene: TRBV20-1; d_gene: -; j_gene: TRBJ1-6; abundance: -; CDR3aa: CSAWGVANSPLHF; CDR3nt: TGCAGTGCTTGGGGCGTCGCTAATTCACCCCTCCACTTT
len: 14; v_gene: TRBV5-6; d_gene: -; j_gene: TRBJ1-1; abundance: few; CDR3aa: CASRKTGGSTEAFF; CDR3nt: TGTGCCAGCAGGAAGACAGGTGGGTCCACTGAAGCTTTCTTT
len: 16; v_gene: TRBV10-3; d_gene: -; j_gene: TRBJ1-3; abundance: -; CDR3aa: CAINSSPKTAGNTIYF; CDR3nt: TGTGCCATCAACTCCTCGCCCAAAACAGCTGGAAACACCATATATTTT
len: 15; v_gene: TRBV5-5; d_gene: -; j_gene: TRBJ1-1; abundance: -; CDR3aa: CASSSRTAPSTEAFF; CDR3nt: TGTGCCAGCAGCTCCAGGACAGCGCCAAGCACTGAAGCTTTCTTT
len: 13; v_gene: TRBV6-2/TRBV6-3; d_gene: -; j_gene: TRBJ2-2; abundance: few; CDR3aa: CASSYLSGGELFF; CDR3nt: TGTGCCAGCAGTTACCTATCGGGCGGGGAGCTGTTTTTT
len: 15; v_gene: TRBV27; d_gene: -; j_gene: TRBJ1-5; abundance: -; CDR3aa: CASSLSGWRNQPQHF; CDR3nt: TGTGCCAGCAGTTTGTCAGGGTGGCGCAATCAGCCCCAGCATTTT
len: 16; v_gene: TRBV12-3/TRBV12-4; d_gene: TRBD1; j_gene: TRBJ1-1; abundance: -; CDR3aa: CASSPRQGALNTEAFF; CDR3nt: TGTGCCAGCAGCCCTAGACAGGGTGCTTTGAACACTGAAGCTTTCTTT
len: 14; v_gene: TRBV12-3/TRBV12-4; d_gene: TRBD1; j_gene: TRBJ1-2; abundance: few; CDR3aa: CASSLETGVGGYTF; CDR3nt: TGTGCCAGCAGTTTAGAGACAGGGGTTGGTGGCTACACCTTC
len: 11; v_gene: TRBV10-3; d_gene: -; j_gene: TRBJ2-5; abundance: -; CDR3aa: CAISERETQYF; CDR3nt: TGTGCCATCAGTGAGAGGGAGACCCAGTACTTC
len: 13; v_gene: TRBV9; d_gene: -; j_gene: TRBJ2-1; abundance: -; CDR3aa: CASSVGIYNEQFF; CDR3nt: TGTGCCAGCAGCGTAGGGATTTACAATGAGCAGTTCTTC
len: 13; v_gene: TRBV20-1; d_gene: TRBD1; j_gene: TRBJ1-2; abundance: -; CDR3aa: CSARRTGVEGYTF; CDR3nt: TGCAGTGCTAGACGGACAGGGGTGGAGGGCTACACCTTC
len: 12; v_gene: TRBV5-1; d_gene: -; j_gene: TRBJ2-3; abundance: -; CDR3aa: CASSLDRDTQYF; CDR3nt: TGCGCCAGCAGCTTGGACAGGGATACGCAGTATTTT
len: 12; v_gene: TRBV28; d_gene: -; j_gene: TRBJ2-5; abundance: few; CDR3aa: CASSSGPETQYF; CDR3nt: TGTGCCAGCAGTTCCGGGCCGGAGACCCAGTACTTC
len: 15; v_gene: TRBV25-1; d_gene: TRBD1; j_gene: TRBJ2-5; abundance: -; CDR3aa: CASSDGTGAQETQYF; CDR3nt: TGTGCCAGCAGTGACGGGACAGGGGCCCAAGAGACCCAGTACTTC
len: 13; v_gene: TRBV6-6; d_gene: -; j_gene: TRBJ1-2; abundance: -; CDR3aa: CASSYRVADGYTF; CDR3nt: TGTGCCAGCAGCTACAGGGTGGCCGATGGCTACACCTTC
len: 14; v_gene: TRBV9; d_gene: -; j_gene: TRBJ1-2; abundance: -; CDR3aa: CASSPRTGTYGYTF; CDR3nt: TGTGCCAGCAGCCCGCGGACGGGGACTTATGGCTACACCTTC
len: 13; v_gene: TRBV12-3/TRBV12-4; d_gene: TRBD1; j_gene: TRBJ1-2; abundance: few; CDR3aa: CASTLQGGYGYTF; CDR3nt: TGTGCCAGCACCTTGCAGGGGGGCTATGGCTACACCTTC
len: 16; v_gene: TRBV28; d_gene: -; j_gene: TRBJ2-1; abundance: -; CDR3aa: CASSIGGRGINNEQFF; CDR3nt: TGTGCCAGCAGTATTGGGGGCAGGGGCATAAACAATGAGCAGTTCTTC
len: 12; v_gene: TRBV7-2; d_gene: -; j_gene: TRBJ1-1; abundance: few; CDR3aa: CASSFSGTEAFF; CDR3nt: TGTGCCAGCAGCTTTTCGGGCACTGAAGCTTTCTTT
len: 14; v_gene: TRBV20-1; d_gene: TRBD1; j_gene: TRBJ1-5; abundance: many; CDR3aa: CSAPEGALTQPQHF; CDR3nt: TGCAGTGCCCCTGAGGGGGCACTGACTCAGCCCCAGCATTTT
len: 14; v_gene: TRBV5-1; d_gene: -; j_gene: TRBJ2-3; abundance: -; CDR3aa: CASSFTASADTQYF; CDR3nt: TGCGCCAGCAGTTTCACAGCTAGCGCAGATACGCAGTATTTT
len: 14; v_gene: TRBV12-3/TRBV12-4; d_gene: TRBD1; j_gene: TRBJ1-2; abundance: few; CDR3aa: CASSSVGGPLGYTF; CDR3nt: TGTGCCAGCAGCTCCGTAGGGGGCCCTCTGGGCTACACCTTC
len: 13; v_gene: TRBV20-1; d_gene: TRBD2; j_gene: TRBJ2-3; abundance: -; CDR3aa: CGAPRGGTDTQYF; CDR3nt: TGCGGTGCTCCGCGGGGGGGGACAGATACGCAGTATTTT
len: 15; v_gene: TRBV29-1; d_gene: TRBD1; j_gene: TRBJ2-1; abundance: -; CDR3aa: CSVVAGTGGLNEQFF; CDR3nt: TGCAGCGTTGTAGCCGGGACAGGGGGTCTAAATGAGCAGTTCTTC
len: 14; v_gene: TRBV4-1; d_gene: TRBD1; j_gene: TRBJ1-1; abundance: -; CDR3aa: CASSPDRVNTEAFF; CDR3nt: TGCGCCAGCAGCCCCGACAGGGTGAACACTGAAGCTTTCTTT
len: 12; v_gene: TRBV29-1; d_gene: -; j_gene: TRBJ1-1; abundance: -; CDR3aa: CSVPEVNTEAFF; CDR3nt: TGCAGCGTCCCCGAGGTGAACACTGAAGCTTTCTTT
len: 13; v_gene: TRBV24-1; d_gene: -; j_gene: TRBJ2-3; abundance: -; CDR3aa: CATSEALTDTQYF; CDR3nt: TGTGCCACCAGTGAGGCCCTCACAGATACGCAGTATTTT
len: 14; v_gene: TRBV6-1; d_gene: -; j_gene: TRBJ1-2; abundance: few; CDR3aa: CASSVSTGTYGYTF; CDR3nt: TGTGCCAGCAGTGTTTCGACCGGGACCTATGGCTACACCTTC
len: 17; v_gene: TRBV9; d_gene: TRBD1; j_gene: TRBJ1-2; abundance: few; CDR3aa: CASSVGAGTGGLYGYTF; CDR3nt: TGTGCCAGCAGCGTAGGAGCCGGGACAGGGGGCCTCTATGGCTACACCTTC
len: 12; v_gene: TRBV29-1; d_gene: -; j_gene: TRBJ2-7; abundance: large; CDR3aa: CSATSGSDEQYF; CDR3nt: TGCAGCGCAACGTCAGGGTCGGACGAGCAGTACTTC
len: 14; v_gene: TRBV5-5; d_gene: TRBD1; j_gene: TRBJ2-7; abundance: few; CDR3aa: CASSPGTGGYEQYF; CDR3nt: TGTGCCAGCAGCCCCGGGACAGGGGGCTACGAGCAGTACTTC
len: 13; v_gene: TRBV3-1; d_gene: -; j_gene: TRBJ2-7; abundance: -; CDR3aa: CASSLDISYEQYF; CDR3nt: TGTGCCAGCAGCCTTGACATCTCCTACGAGCAGTACTTC
len: 14; v_gene: TRBV20-1; d_gene: -; j_gene: TRBJ1-2; abundance: -; CDR3aa: CSAPVEWVYYGYTF; CDR3nt: TGCAGTGCACCGGTCGAGTGGGTCTACTATGGCTACACCTTC
len: 13; v_gene: TRBV9; d_gene: -; j_gene: TRBJ2-1; abundance: once; CDR3aa: CASSEGNYNEQFF; CDR3nt: TGTGCCAGCAGCGAGGGGAACTACAATGAGCAGTTCTTC
len: 12; v_gene: TRBV20-1; d_gene: -; j_gene: TRBJ1-3; abundance: few; CDR3aa: CSASRRGNTIYF; CDR3nt: TGCAGTGCCTCTAGGCGTGGAAACACCATATATTTT
len: 13; v_gene: TRBV10-3; d_gene: -; j_gene: TRBJ1-2; abundance: many; CDR3aa: CAISVVPLYGYTF; CDR3nt: TGTGCCATCAGTGTTGTCCCTTTGTATGGCTACACCTTC
len: 14; v_gene: TRBV12-3/TRBV12-4; d_gene: -; j_gene: TRBJ1-2; abundance: -; CDR3aa: CASSLRGRVSGYTF; CDR3nt: TGTGCCAGCAGTTTGAGGGGGAGAGTCTCTGGCTACACCTTC
len: 13; v_gene: TRBV20-1; d_gene: -; j_gene: TRBJ2-2; abundance: -; CDR3aa: CSARGLGIGELFF; CDR3nt: TGCAGTGCTAGAGGACTAGGAATCGGGGAGCTGTTTTTT
len: 14; v_gene: TRBV5-1; d_gene: -; j_gene: TRBJ1-5; abundance: medium-sized; CDR3aa: CASSPGSQNQPQHF; CDR3nt: TGCGCCAGCAGCCCGGGATCCCAGAATCAGCCCCAGCATTTT
len: 11; v_gene: TRBV5-5; d_gene: -; j_gene: TRBJ2-5; abundance: -; CDR3aa: CASSFMETQYF; CDR3nt: TGTGCCAGCAGCTTTATGGAGACCCAGTACTTC
len: 14; v_gene: TRBV5-1; d_gene: -; j_gene: TRBJ1-4; abundance: few; CDR3aa: CASSLRQFNEKLFF; CDR3nt: TGCGCCAGCAGCTTGAGGCAGTTTAATGAAAAACTGTTTTTT
len: 11; v_gene: TRBV20-1; d_gene: -; j_gene: TRBJ1-4; abundance: -; CDR3aa: CSARRNEKLFF; CDR3nt: TGCAGTGCGAGAAGAAATGAAAAACTGTTTTTT
len: 17; v_gene: TRBV27; d_gene: TRBD1; j_gene: TRBJ2-6; abundance: -; CDR3aa: CASRPGQSSSGANVLTF; CDR3nt: TGTGCCAGCAGGCCGGGACAGAGTTCCTCTGGGGCCAACGTCCTGACTTTC
len: 13; v_gene: TRBV4-3; d_gene: -; j_gene: TRBJ2-3; abundance: few; CDR3aa: CASSPRVGDTQYF; CDR3nt: TGCGCCAGCAGCCCGCGGGTCGGAGATACGCAGTATTTT
len: 13; v_gene: TRBV5-1; d_gene: -; j_gene: TRBJ1-1; abundance: -; CDR3aa: CASSQGRDTEAFF; CDR3nt: TGCGCCAGCAGTCAAGGTCGGGACACTGAAGCTTTCTTT